Below, 14 T cell receptor beta chains from the same sample are listed, as sequenced in a study of cytomegalovirus exposure and HLA in healthy donors. PCR was performed using 60 Vbeta and 13 Jbeta primers. Profiled with immunoSEQ multiplex PCR; TCRdb holds only in-frame clones, not every one. The data show 130,000 to 150,000 clones, 70% to 85% seen once. Sequencing input: PBMCs. The receptors originated from a woman in her forties or fifties in good health and CMV-seropositive.

J is TRBJ2-5 and V is TRBV27; tentative D call: TRBD2 (5 bases). This CDR3 region has 13 residues. Trimming removed 2 bases at V and 5 bases at J, with 9 bases between. CDR1 MNHEY and CDR2 SMNVEV come from the germline V gene (reference sequence). CDR3 DNA sequence: TGTGCCAGCAGTTTAACGTGGGAGGAGACCCAGTACTTC. Encoded protein: CASSLTWEETQYF.

V is TRBV19 and J is TRBJ1-6; 8 bases fit TRBD1. Germline-derived CDR1 and CDR2 are LNHDA and SQIVND (reference sequence). CDR3 length: 15 amino acids. V dropped 7 bases and J dropped 3; count of bases not matched to a gene: 5. This CDR3 reads CASTRQGLYNSPLHF. CDR3 nucleotide sequence: TGTGCCAGTACGAGACAGGGGCTCTATAATTCACCCCTCCACTTT.

V gene TRBV6-5 combines with J gene TRBJ2-7; D may be TRBD1 (6 bases). CDR1 and CDR2 from the germline V gene are MNHEY and SVGAGI. V gave up 6 bases and J gave up 3 bases, with 12 bases separating them. This CDR3 has 13 amino acids. For the CDR3, the DNA is TGTGCCAGCAGACAAGGACAGCGCTACGAGCAGTACTTC. The encoded protein is CASRQGQRYEQYF.

This clone was observed a handful of times. The V gene is TRBV7-9, the J gene TRBJ2-6; the match to TRBD2 covers 7 bases. The germline V gene has CDR1 SEHNR and CDR2 FQNEAQ (reference sequence). J gave up 0 bases and V 5 bases, and 4 bases lay outside the gene matches. There are 16 residues in the CDR3. The CDR3, as DNA: TGTGCCAGCAGCCCAGGGAGGGTCTCTGGGGCCAACGTCCTGACTTTC. It codes for CASSPGRVSGANVLTF.

CDR3 sequence reads: CASSFGTSGGALEQYF. The CDR3 DNA reads TGTGCCAGCAGCTTCGGGACTAGCGGGGGGGCCCTCGAGCAGTACTTC. V and J are TRBV7-2 and TRBJ2-7; 16 bases match TRBD2. J gave up 6 bases and V 3 bases, and 5 bases lay outside the gene matches. The germline V gene encodes CDR1 SGHTA and CDR2 FQGNSA. The CDR3 consists of 16 residues.

This chain links TRBV21-1 with TRBJ2-1; the listed D gene, TRBD2, was not tested against the DNA. TRBV21-1 corresponds to a pseudogene. The CDR3 has 16 amino acids. The CDR3 reads CASSALASGMYNEQFF. CDR3 nucleotide sequence: TGTGCCAGCAGCGCCCTGGCCAGCGGGATGTACAATGAGCAGTTCTTC.

This clone has only one observation. The CDR3 sequence is CASKGTAKGDNSPLHF. The CDR3 DNA reads as TGTGCCAGCAAAGGGACAGCTAAGGGAGATAATTCACCCCTCCACTTT. The J gene is TRBJ1-6, the V gene TRBV19; 7 nucleotides match TRBD1. CDR3 size: 16 residues. With 9 bases clipped from V and 5 bases from J, the junction kept 13 bases outside the gene matches. The germline V gene encodes CDR1 LNHDA and CDR2 SQIVND (reference sequence).

The chain links TRBV6-6 to TRBJ1-5; the D is unclear. The CDR3 consists of 15 residues. Germline values: CDR1 MNHNY, CDR2 SVGAGI (reference sequence). V was pared by 6 bases and J by 6 bases, with 18 bases between. CDR3 region: CASRREWGVGQPQHF. CDR3 DNA: TGTGCCAGCAGGCGGGAATGGGGTGTTGGTCAGCCCCAGCATTTT.

The chain couples TRBV7-9 to TRBJ2-7; a possible D gene is TRBD1 (6 bases). The CDR3 runs 15 residues. Per germline, CDR1 SEHNR and CDR2 FQNEAQ (reference sequence). The V gene lost 5 bases and the J gene lost 6 bases, with 20 bases spanning the gap. CDR3 region: CASSPGTTSGSEQYF. In nucleotides, the CDR3 is TGTGCCAGCAGCCCAGGGACAACCTCAGGCTCCGAGCAGTACTTC.

This chain connects TRBV21-1 to TRBJ2-7; the table's D call, TRBD2, was not checked against the DNA. TRBV21-1 is an annotated pseudogene. The CDR3 loop spans 12 amino acids. CDR3 nucleotides: TGTGCCAGCAGCAAAGCGCTATACGAGCAGTACTTC. It codes for CASSKALYEQYF.

In DNA, the CDR3 is TGTGCCAGCAGCTTAACAGGTTACACTGAAGCTTTCTTT. This translates into CASSLTGYTEAFF. V is TRBV7-9 and J is TRBJ1-1; perhaps TRBD1 as D (5 bases). The CDR3 is made up of 13 amino acids. V gave up 2 bases and J gave up 3 bases, with 7 bases separating them. Germline values: CDR1 SEHNR, CDR2 FQNEAQ (reference sequence). The whole variable domain, filled in from reference TRBV7-9 and TRBJ1-1, reads DTGVSQNPRHKITKRGQNVTFRCDPISEHNRLYWYRQTLGQGPEFLTYFQNEAQLEKSRLLSDRFSAERPKGSFSTLEIQRTEQGDSAMYLCASSLTGYTEAFFGQGTRLTVV.

The chain is built from TRBV28 and TRBJ1-1; D remains ambiguous. Per germline, CDR1 MDHEN and CDR2 SYDVKM. The CDR3 sequence is 13 residues long. Trimming pared 4 bases from V and 2 bases from J, leaving 8 bases between. The CDR3 DNA sequence: TGTGCCAGCAGTTGGGGAGTCAACACTGAAGCTTTCTTT. It is translated as CASSWGVNTEAFF.

The CDR3 protein is CASSFSAGVEKLFF. CDR3 nucleotide sequence: TGCGCCAGCAGCTTTTCGGCAGGGGTAGAAAAACTGTTTTTT. The chain carries TRBV5-1 and TRBJ1-4; possible D gene TRBD1, 6 bases. V was shortened by 2 bases and J by 8 bases, with 13 bases between the two germline ends. The CDR3 contains 14 residues. Germline V gives CDR1 SGHRS, CDR2 YFSETQ.

This clone was seen only once. The genes are TRBV5-4 and TRBJ1-1; D unclear. Germline CDR1 is SGHNT and CDR2 is YYREEE (reference sequence). V was clipped by 0 bases and J by 4 bases, with 16 bases between them. This CDR3 comprises 16 residues. The CDR3 DNA sequence: TGTGCCAGCAGCTTGGAACCTCCACGTTCGGTCACTGAAGCTTTCTTT. It translates to CASSLEPPRSVTEAFF.